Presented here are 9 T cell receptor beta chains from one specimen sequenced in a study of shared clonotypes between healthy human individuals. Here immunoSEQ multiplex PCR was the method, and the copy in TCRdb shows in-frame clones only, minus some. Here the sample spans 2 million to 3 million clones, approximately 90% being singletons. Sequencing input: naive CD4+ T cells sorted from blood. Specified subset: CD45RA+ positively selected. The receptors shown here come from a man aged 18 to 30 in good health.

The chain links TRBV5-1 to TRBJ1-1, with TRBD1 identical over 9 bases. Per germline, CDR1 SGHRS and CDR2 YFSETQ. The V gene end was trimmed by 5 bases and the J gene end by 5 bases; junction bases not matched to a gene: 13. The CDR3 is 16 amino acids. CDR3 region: CASSSTGGVSGTEAFF. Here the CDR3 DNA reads TGCGCCAGCAGTTCGACAGGGGGGGTGAGTGGAACTGAAGCTTTCTTT.

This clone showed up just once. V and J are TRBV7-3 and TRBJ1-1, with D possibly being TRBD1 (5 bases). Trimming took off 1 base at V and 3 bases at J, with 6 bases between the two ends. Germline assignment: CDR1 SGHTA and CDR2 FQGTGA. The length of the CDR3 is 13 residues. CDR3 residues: CASSLRGDTEAFF. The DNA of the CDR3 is TGTGCCAGCAGCTTAAGAGGGGACACTGAAGCTTTCTTT. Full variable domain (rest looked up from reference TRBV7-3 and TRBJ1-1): GAGVSQTPSNKVTEKGKYVELRCDPISGHTALYWYRQSLGQGPEFLIYFQGTGAADDSGLPNDRFFAVRPEGSVSTLKIQRTERGDSAVYLCASSLRGDTEAFFGQGTRLTVV.

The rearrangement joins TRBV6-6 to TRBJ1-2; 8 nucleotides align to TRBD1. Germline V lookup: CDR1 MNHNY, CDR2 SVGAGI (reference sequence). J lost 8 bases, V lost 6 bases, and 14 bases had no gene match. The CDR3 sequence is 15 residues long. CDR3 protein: CASSFQQSGGVGYTF. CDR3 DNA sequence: TGTGCCAGCAGCTTCCAACAATCAGGGGGCGTAGGCTACACCTTC.

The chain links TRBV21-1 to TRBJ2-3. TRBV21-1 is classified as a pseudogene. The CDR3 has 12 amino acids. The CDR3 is CASSKRGDTQYF. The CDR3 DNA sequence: TGTGCCAGCAGCAAGAGGGGAGATACGCAGTATTTT.

The DNA of the CDR3 is TGTGCCAGTAGTATTTTGGGGGTCACCGGGGAGCTGTTTTTT. Its translation is CASSILGVTGELFF. The V and J genes are TRBV19 and TRBJ2-2; possibly TRBD1 or TRBD2 for D (5 bases each). This CDR3 region has 14 residues. Trimming took off 3 bases at V and 4 bases at J, with 9 bases between the two ends. Germline CDR1 reads LNHDA; CDR2 reads SQIVND (reference sequence).

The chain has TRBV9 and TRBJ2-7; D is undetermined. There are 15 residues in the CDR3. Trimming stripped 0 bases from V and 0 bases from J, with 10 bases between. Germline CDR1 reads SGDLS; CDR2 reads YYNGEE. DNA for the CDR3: TGTGCCAGCAGCGTAGCCAGTTTTGGCTCCTACGAGCAGTACTTC. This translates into CASSVASFGSYEQYF.

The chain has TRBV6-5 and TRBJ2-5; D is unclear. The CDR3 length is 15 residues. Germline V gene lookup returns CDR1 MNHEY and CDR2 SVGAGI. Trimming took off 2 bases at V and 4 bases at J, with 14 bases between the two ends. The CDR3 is CASSYITRKRETQYF. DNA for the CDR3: TGTGCCAGCAGTTACATTACGAGAAAGCGAGAGACCCAGTACTTC.

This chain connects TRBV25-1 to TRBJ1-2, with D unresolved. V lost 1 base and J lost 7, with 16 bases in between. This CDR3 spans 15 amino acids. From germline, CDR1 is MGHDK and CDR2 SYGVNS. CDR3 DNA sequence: TGTGCCAGCAGTGAATTCCGTGGAGAGGGCCTTGGCTACACCTTC. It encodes CASSEFRGEGLGYTF.

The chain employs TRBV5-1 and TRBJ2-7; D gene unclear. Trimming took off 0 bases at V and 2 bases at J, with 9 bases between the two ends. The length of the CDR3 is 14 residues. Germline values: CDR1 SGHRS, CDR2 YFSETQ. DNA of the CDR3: TGCGCCAGCAGCTTGGGAGGAAAAGCCTACGAGCAGTACTTC. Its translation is CASSLGGKAYEQYF. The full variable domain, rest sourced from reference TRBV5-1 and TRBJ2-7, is KAGVTQTPRYLIKTRGQQVTLSCSPISGHRSVSWYQQTPGQGLQFLFEYFSETQRNKGNFPGRFSGRQFSNSRSEMNVSTLELGDSALYLCASSLGGKAYEQYFGPGTRLTVT.